Listed below are T cell receptor beta chains from one sample, sequenced in a study of graft-versus-host responses after intestinal transplantation. Data came from immunoSEQ multiplex PCR; TCRdb stores just in-frame clones and leaves some out. The data show roughly 70,000 clones, approximately 87% seen once. For these receptors, no antigen is known. The material was unstimulated CD4+ T cells sorted from spleen or lymph node cells, obtained before transplant. The receptors originated from a human donor who was the organ donor for an intestinal transplant. CDR3s include the opening cysteine and the closing phenylalanine or tryptophan. Fields, in order: clone size, D gene, V gene, J gene, CDR3 DNA, CDR3 protein. The D gene is left open where the match is weak. Some rows have no size entry. The others give once, few or many, or a class for an expanded clone.

-	-	TRBV28	TRBJ2-2	TGTGCCAGCAGTCCGACAGGGAACACCGGGGAGCTGTTTTTT	CASSPTGNTGELFF
-	-	TRBV27	TRBJ1-6	TGTGCCAGCCTTGCCCTATCTGGTAATTCACCCCTCCACTTT	CASLALSGNSPLHF
-	TRBD1	TRBV2	TRBJ2-5	TGTGCCAGCAGTCCCAGGACAGGGGGGGAGACCCAGTACTTC	CASSPRTGGETQYF
-	-	TRBV10-1	TRBJ2-2	TGCGCCAGCCGGCAGACAGGGAACACCGGGGAGCTGTTTTTT	CASRQTGNTGELFF
-	-	TRBV6-6	TRBJ1-5	TGTGCCAGCAGTTACGGGGCGGTATACGGTCAGCCCCAGCATTTT	CASSYGAVYGQPQHF
-	TRBD2	TRBV7-2	TRBJ2-5	TGTGCCAGCAGCAACGGACTAGCGGGTCTAGAGACCCAGTACTTC	CASSNGLAGLETQYF
-	-	TRBV5-1	TRBJ2-1	TGCGCCAGCAGCTCCGGAATCCAGGGCCCCTACAATGAGCAGTTCTTC	CASSSGIQGPYNEQFF
once	-	TRBV5-6	TRBJ2-3	TGTGCCAGCAGCTTCCAGGGCTTAGGCACAGATACGCAGTATTTT	CASSFQGLGTDTQYF
few	-	TRBV2	TRBJ2-5	TGTGCCAGCACTTTAAGCCGGGGGACCCAGTACTTC	CASTLSRGTQYF
once	TRBD1	TRBV6-1	TRBJ1-2	TGTGCCAGCAGCGAAACGACAGGGGTCGTCTATGGCTACACCTTC	CASSETTGVVYGYTF
-	TRBD1	TRBV19	TRBJ2-1	TGTGCCAGTAGTACGGACAGGGCCAATGAGCAGTTCTTC	CASSTDRANEQFF
few	TRBD1	TRBV6-5	TRBJ1-3	TGTGCCAGCAAAGGGGGCAGGGCTGGAAACACCATATATTTT	CASKGGRAGNTIYF
-	TRBD1	TRBV4-2	TRBJ1-2	TGTGCCAGCAGCCAGGACCGGGACAGGGCAAATTATGGCTACACCTTC	CASSQDRDRANYGYTF
-	TRBD1	TRBV5-4	TRBJ1-3	TGTGCCAGCAGGGACAGGGTTAACGGAAACACCATATATTTT	CASRDRVNGNTIYF
few	-	TRBV9	TRBJ1-6	TGTGCCAGCAGCGTAGAGGGGGACAACGTACCCCTCCACTTT	CASSVEGDNVPLHF
-	-	TRBV10-3	TRBJ1-4	TGTGCCATCAGGGGGGGACCTAATGAAAAACTGTTTTTT	CAIRGGPNEKLFF
-	TRBD1	TRBV5-6	TRBJ1-6	TGTGCCAGCAGCTTGGGAACGGGACAGTCCGATTCACCCCTCCACTTT	CASSLGTGQSDSPLHF
-	-	TRBV5-8	TRBJ1-5	TGTGCCAGCAGCCCCCGAACAAATAGCAATCAGCCCCAGCATTTT	CASSPRTNSNQPQHF
-	TRBD1	TRBV5-1	TRBJ1-2	TGCGCCAGCAGCTTGGGACAGGGGTTCTATGGCTACACCTTC	CASSLGQGFYGYTF
-	-	TRBV6-1	TRBJ1-5	TGTGCCAGCAGTGCCGGGAGGGGGAGCCAGCCCCAGCATTTT	CASSAGRGSQPQHF
-	TRBD2	TRBV2	TRBJ2-1	TGTGCCAGCAGCACGAGGCCCAGCGGGGCAGAGTTCTTC	CASSTRPSGAEFF
once	TRBD1	TRBV28	TRBJ2-5	TGTGCCAGCAGTACCGGGACAGGGGGCGCGGAGACCCAGTACTTC	CASSTGTGGAETQYF
few	TRBD1	TRBV2	TRBJ1-4	TGTGCCAGCAGGGACAGGGGGGGACGAACAACTAATGAAAAACTGTTTTTT	CASRDRGGRTTNEKLFF
few	-	TRBV28	TRBJ1-4	TGTGCCAGCAGACCCACAGGGAGTGAAAAACTGTTTTTT	CASRPTGSEKLFF
-	-	TRBV5-4	TRBJ2-2	TGTGCCAGCACCACGGGGTCGGGGGTTACAAACACCGGGGAGCTGTTTTTT	CASTTGSGVTNTGELFF
-	-	TRBV5-1	TRBJ1-6	TGCGCCAGCAGCTTGAACAGTGGGTTTTCCACCCTCCACTTT	CASSLNSGFSTLHF
-	TRBD1	TRBV6-5	TRBJ1-1	TGTGCCAGCAGAAACCCAGGGGGCACCACTGAAGCTTTCTTT	CASRNPGGTTEAFF
few	-	TRBV7-2	TRBJ1-5	TGTGCCAGCAGCATACAGGGCAATCAGCCCCAGCATTTT	CASSIQGNQPQHF
once	-	TRBV19	TRBJ1-2	TGTGCCAGTAGTCCCACAGGAGTCGGGAGCCGAATAGCGGATGGCTACACCTTC	CASSPTGVGSRIADGYTF
-	TRBD2	TRBV4-1	TRBJ2-1	TGCGCCAGCAGCCAGACGGGGGGGCCGGGCAATGAGCAGTTCTTC	CASSQTGGPGNEQFF
-	-	TRBV6-6	TRBJ1-2	TGTGCCAGCAGCCAGGACAATATCTATGGCTACACCTTC	CASSQDNIYGYTF
-	TRBD1	TRBV6-5	TRBJ1-2	TGTGCCAGCAGTTACCTTCCTATGGTGACAGGGGACTACACCTTC	CASSYLPMVTGDYTF